Following are 14 T cell receptor beta chains from one sample sequenced in a study of blood T cell repertoires in COVID-19. The assay was immunoSEQ multiplex PCR, and TCRdb's table has in-frame clones only and misses some. The sample lists over 150,000 clones, over 80% occurring once. The sample taken for sequencing was peripheral blood. These receptors were collected from a woman aged 55-75 years who had recovered from COVID-19.

CDR3 coding DNA: TGTGCCAGCAGCGGGGGGATCGGAGTGGGCAAAAACATTCAGTACTTC. Residues: CASSGGIGVGKNIQYF. The gene calls are TRBV7-9 and TRBJ2-4, with D possibly TRBD2 on 6 matching bases. Germline CDR1 reads SEHNR; CDR2 reads FQNEAQ (reference sequence). V was trimmed by 5 bases and J by 3 bases, leaving 17 bases between them. The CDR3 length is 16 residues.

The V gene is TRBV5-6, the J gene TRBJ2-3; 11 bases line up with TRBD2. This CDR3 comprises 17 residues. Looked up from germline, CDR1 is SGHDT and CDR2 is YYEEEE. V dropped 4 bases and J dropped 3; count of bases not matched to a gene: 10. The CDR3 loop reads CASSRLGSGGATDTQYF. The CDR3 bases are TGTGCCAGCAGCCGTCTCGGTAGCGGGGGGGCGACAGATACGCAGTATTTT.

V gene TRBV7-9 combines with J gene TRBJ2-7; D gene ambiguous. The CDR3 is 12 amino acids. Germline V gives CDR1 SEHNR, CDR2 FQNEAQ (reference sequence). Trimming took off 1 base at V and 6 bases at J, with 7 bases between the two ends. As DNA, the CDR3 is TGTGCCAGCAGCTTAGAACAAGTCGAGCAGTACTTC. Translation: CASSLEQVEQYF. The full variable domain, its missing parts supplied by reference TRBV7-9 and TRBJ2-7, is DTGVSQNPRHKITKRGQNVTFRCDPISEHNRLYWYRQTLGQGPEFLTYFQNEAQLEKSRLLSDRFSAERPKGSFSTLEIQRTEQGDSAMYLCASSLEQVEQYFGPGTRLTVT.

This chain joins TRBV5-1 and TRBJ2-7; a weak D match, TRBD2 (5 bases). Trimming took off 1 base at V and 9 bases at J, with 14 bases between the two ends. This CDR3 is built from 13 residues. Germline V gene lookup returns CDR1 SGHRS and CDR2 YFSETQ. The CDR3 loop is CASSLLAGVRQYF. CDR3 sequence (DNA): TGCGCCAGCAGCTTGCTCGCCGGGGTTCGGCAGTACTTC.

The chain recombines TRBV18 with TRBJ2-3, with TRBD2 identical over 13 bases. Per the germline V gene, CDR1 is KGHSH and CDR2 is LQKENI. This CDR3 has 21 amino acids. The trim removed 1 base at V and 0 bases at J, leaving 13 bases unmatched. CDR3 region: CASSPLPGLAGASGSTDTQYF. CDR3 DNA sequence: TGTGCCAGCTCACCACTCCCTGGACTAGCGGGGGCTAGCGGGAGCACAGATACGCAGTATTTT.

This sequence joins TRBV5-1 and TRBJ2-1; possible D gene TRBD1, 5 bases. Germline CDR1 and CDR2: SGHRS and YFSETQ. V dropped 8 bases and J dropped 10 bases, with 22 bases sitting between them. The CDR3 is 14 amino acids. CDR3 loop: CASYWQGEIGEQFF. The DNA of the CDR3 is TGCGCCAGTTACTGGCAGGGTGAAATAGGGGAGCAGTTCTTC.

This clone was seen once. The chain is built from TRBV14 and TRBJ2-2, with D possibly matching TRBD2 (6 bases). This CDR3 is 18 amino acids long. Germline V gene data show CDR1 as SGHDN and CDR2 as FVKESK. The ends were cut back, 3 bases at V and 0 bases at J, with 17 bases in the middle. The CDR3 coding sequence is TGTGCCAGCAGCCAGTTGGCGGGGACCCTATCGAACACCGGGGAGCTGTTTTTT. Protein: CASSQLAGTLSNTGELFF.

The gene calls are TRBV29-1 and TRBJ1-1, with D maybe TRBD1 (5 bases). CDR1 and CDR2 (germline): SQVTM, ANQGSEA. The length of the CDR3 is 12 residues. V lost 4 bases and J 0 bases, leaving 6 bases between the germline ends. The chain's CDR3 is CSVATVNTEAFF. CDR3 nucleotides: TGCAGCGTTGCGACAGTGAACACTGAAGCTTTCTTT. The variable domain in full, with the rest retrieved from reference TRBV29-1 and TRBJ1-1, is SAVISQKPSRDICQRGTSLTIQCQVDSQVTMMFWYRQQPGQSLTLIATANQGSEATYESGFVIDKFPISRPNLTFSTLTVSNMSPEDSSIYLCSVATVNTEAFFGQGTRLTVV.

V and J are TRBV27 and TRBJ2-1; TRBD2 aligns across 9 bases. After removal of 7 bases from V and 9 bases from J, the junction contained 7 bases not matched to a gene. Germline CDR1 and CDR2: MNHEY and SMNVEV (reference sequence). This CDR3 has 13 residues. The CDR3 DNA reads TGTGCCAGCATACGGCGGGGGGGAGCTGAGCAGTTCTTC. Amino acids: CASIRRGGAEQFF.

Here the CDR3 reads CASSRTGGTDTQYF. CDR3 bases: TGTGCCAGCAGTCGGACAGGGGGCACAGATACGCAGTATTTT. The chain links TRBV28 to TRBJ2-3; the match to TRBD1 covers 9 bases. The CDR3 sequence is 14 residues long. Germline trimming cut 5 bases from V and 1 base from J; bases unmatched to any gene: 1. The germline V gene encodes CDR1 MDHEN and CDR2 SYDVKM.

The chain employs TRBV4-2 and TRBJ2-6, with 9 bases lining up with TRBD1. Germline V gives CDR1 LGHNA, CDR2 YNFKEQ. The CDR3 totals 19 residues. V was clipped by 1 base and J by 2 bases; unmatched bases: 9. The CDR3 region has the DNA TGTGCCAGCAGCCAAGGACCAACAGGGGGCGTGACTGGGGCCAACGTCCTGACTTTC. Translation: CASSQGPTGGVTGANVLTF.

This chain joins TRBV28 and TRBJ2-5, with a possible D match to TRBD2 (6 bases). This CDR3 is 16 amino acids long. CDR1 and CDR2 (germline): MDHEN, SYDVKM. The V and J ends lost 6 bases and 1 base respectively, with 18 bases between them. This CDR3 is CASSARWGGAQETQYF. The CDR3 region has the DNA TGTGCCAGCAGCGCGCGCTGGGGCGGGGCCCAAGAGACCCAGTACTTC.

The rearrangement uses TRBV6-5 and TRBJ2-1; D is undetermined. Trimming removed 6 bases from V and 5 bases from J, with 8 bases in between. The length of the CDR3 is 12 residues. The germline gives CDR1 MNHEY, CDR2 SVGAGI. CDR3 in amino acids: CASRREHNEQFF. The CDR3 bases are TGTGCCAGCAGAAGAGAGCACAATGAGCAGTTCTTC.

The chain's CDR3 is CSVVNRGLGNTIYF. CDR3 DNA: TGCAGCGTTGTCAACAGGGGGCTTGGCAACACCATATATTTT. The V and J genes are TRBV29-1 and TRBJ1-3; 9 bases fit TRBD1. The CDR3 sequence is 14 residues long. V lost 4 bases, J lost 7 bases, and 8 bases stayed unmatched. Looked up from germline, CDR1 is SQVTM and CDR2 is ANQGSEA.